The clone carrying this T cell receptor (beta chain) showed up just a few times. TCRdb called the RT-PCR reads again in MiXCR, with one record for every CDR3 protein. This table has more than 450,000 distinct CDR3 sequences, roughly 12% appearing once. The sample is drawn from a study of response to subunit inactivated influenza vaccine. The sample was also linked to a second study, of T cells expressing NK-cell markers. That paper states: It was by 5'RACE template switching with UMIs that TCR beta cDNA was made. Beta-chain profiling covered CD3+CD56+NKG2C+, CD3+CD56+NKG2C- and CD3+CD56-NKG2C+ sorted subsets. The study did not resolve the HCMV specificity of expanded NKG2C+ T cell clones.

Sequencing used PBMCs from blood, obtained on the day of vaccination. This TCR came from a man aged 45-65 years who received an inactivated influenza vaccine.

This CDR3 is CASSVSASGPQETQYF. CDR3 in DNA: TGTGCCAGCAGCGTATCGGCTAGCGGCCCCCAAGAGACCCAGTACTTC. The J gene is TRBJ2-5, the V gene TRBV9; the match to TRBD2 covers 7 bases. The V gene end was trimmed by 1 base and the J gene end by 1 base; junction bases not matched to a gene: 7. The CDR3 is 16 residues long. CDR1 is SGDLS and CDR2 is YYNGEE in the germline V gene.